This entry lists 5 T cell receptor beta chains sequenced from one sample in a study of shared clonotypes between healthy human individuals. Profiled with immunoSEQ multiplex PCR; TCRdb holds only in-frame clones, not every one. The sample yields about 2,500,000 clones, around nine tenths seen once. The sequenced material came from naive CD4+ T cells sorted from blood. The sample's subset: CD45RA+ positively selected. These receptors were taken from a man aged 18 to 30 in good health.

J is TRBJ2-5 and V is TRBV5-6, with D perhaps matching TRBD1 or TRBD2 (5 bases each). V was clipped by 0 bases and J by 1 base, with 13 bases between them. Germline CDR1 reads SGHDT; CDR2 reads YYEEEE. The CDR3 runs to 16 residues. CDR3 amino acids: CASSLGSSGTQETQYF. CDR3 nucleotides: TGTGCCAGCAGCTTGGGGTCGTCAGGGACCCAAGAGACCCAGTACTTC.

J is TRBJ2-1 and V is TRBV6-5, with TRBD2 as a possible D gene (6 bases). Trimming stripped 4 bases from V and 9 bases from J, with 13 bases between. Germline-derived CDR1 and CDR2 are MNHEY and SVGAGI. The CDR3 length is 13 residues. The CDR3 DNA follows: TGTGCCAGCAGTTGGCGGGGTCAGGGTGAGCAGTTCTTC. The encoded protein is CASSWRGQGEQFF.

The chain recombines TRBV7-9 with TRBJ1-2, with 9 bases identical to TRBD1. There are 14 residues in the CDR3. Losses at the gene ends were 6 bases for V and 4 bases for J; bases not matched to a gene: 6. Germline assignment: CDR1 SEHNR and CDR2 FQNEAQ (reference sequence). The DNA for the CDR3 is TGTGCCAGCAGAGATTCGGACAGGGGCTATGGCTACACCTTC. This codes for CASRDSDRGYGYTF. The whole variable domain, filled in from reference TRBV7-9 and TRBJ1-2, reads DTGVSQNPRHKITKRGQNVTFRCDPISEHNRLYWYRQTLGQGPEFLTYFQNEAQLEKSRLLSDRFSAERPKGSFSTLEIQRTEQGDSAMYLCASRDSDRGYGYTFGSGTRLTVV.

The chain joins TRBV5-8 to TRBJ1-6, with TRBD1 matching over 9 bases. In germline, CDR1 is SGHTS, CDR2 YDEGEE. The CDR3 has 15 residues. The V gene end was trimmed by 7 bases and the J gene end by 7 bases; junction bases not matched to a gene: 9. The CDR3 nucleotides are TGTGCCAGCTACCACGGACAGGGGTGGAATTCACCCCTCCACTTT. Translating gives CASYHGQGWNSPLHF.

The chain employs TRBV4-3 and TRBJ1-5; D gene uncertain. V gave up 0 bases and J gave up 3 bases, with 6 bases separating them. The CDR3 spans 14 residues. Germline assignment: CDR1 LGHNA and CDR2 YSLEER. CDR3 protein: CASSQERVNQPQHF. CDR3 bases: TGCGCCAGCAGCCAAGAAAGGGTCAATCAGCCCCAGCATTTT.